The source of this TCR beta chain is a study of blood T cell repertoires in COVID-19. The table came from immunoSEQ multiplex PCR; TCRdb's copy has only in-frame clones and leaves some out. The sample yields roughly 92,000 clones, around nine tenths seen once. The sequence came from a man aged 45-65 years with acute or convalescent COVID-19. The sequenced sample consisted of peripheral blood.

The CDR3 DNA is TGTGCCAGCAGCTTAGGGGGGCTTGGAAACACCATATATTTT. This codes for CASSLGGLGNTIYF. This chain links TRBV11-2 with TRBJ1-3, with D perhaps TRBD1 (6 bases). The CDR3 spans 14 residues. Germline values: CDR1 SGHAT, CDR2 FQNNGV. The V and J ends lost 1 base and 3 bases respectively, with 7 bases between them.